The present T cell receptor (beta chain) was sequenced within a study of T cells after yellow fever vaccination. Looking at the study overall: Fractions with few cells were prepared using SMART-Seq v4 Ultra Low Input.

By 5'RACE template switching, TCR cDNA was produced, with a universal primer site and UMIs added in the process. TCRdb reanalysed the 5' RACE reads using MiXCR and keeps one entry per CDR3 protein. The table lists approximately 600,000 distinct CDR3 sequences, over 9% of them singletons. The CDR3 consists of 21 residues. Germline V gives CDR1 DFQATT, CDR2 SNEGSKA (reference sequence). Trimming took 5 bases from V and 0 from J, leaving 34 bases between them. In the case of this clonotype: Antigen unknown.

The study, taken as a whole, reports: A weaker secondary response peaked on day 5, the primary on day 15. Few clonotypes appeared in both CD4 and CD8 compartments.

The sequence derives from a young man who received the YFV17D yellow fever vaccine. Here the sequenced sample was PBMCs, taken on the day of the yellow fever booster vaccination. V and J are TRBV20-1 and TRBJ2-5, with D perhaps matching TRBD2 (6 bases). The CDR3 sequence is CSAWIIGGHPEDSGHQETQYF. The CDR3 nucleotides are TGCAGTGCTTGGATTATCGGAGGCCACCCGGAGGATAGCGGCCACCAAGAGACCCAGTACTTC.